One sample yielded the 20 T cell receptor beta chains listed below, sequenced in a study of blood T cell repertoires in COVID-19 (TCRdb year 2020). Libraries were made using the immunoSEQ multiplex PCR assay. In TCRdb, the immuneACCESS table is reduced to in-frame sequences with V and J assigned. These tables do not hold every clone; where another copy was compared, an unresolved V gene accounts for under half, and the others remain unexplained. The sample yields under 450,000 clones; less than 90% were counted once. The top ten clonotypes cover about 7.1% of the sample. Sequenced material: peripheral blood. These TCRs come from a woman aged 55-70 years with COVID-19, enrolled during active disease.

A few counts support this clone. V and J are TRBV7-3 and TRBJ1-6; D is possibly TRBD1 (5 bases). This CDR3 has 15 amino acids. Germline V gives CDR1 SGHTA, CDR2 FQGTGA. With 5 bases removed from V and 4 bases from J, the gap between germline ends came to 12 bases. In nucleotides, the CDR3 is TGTGCCAGCAGCACCCAGACAGATTATAATTCACCCCTCCACTTT. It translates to CASSTQTDYNSPLHF.

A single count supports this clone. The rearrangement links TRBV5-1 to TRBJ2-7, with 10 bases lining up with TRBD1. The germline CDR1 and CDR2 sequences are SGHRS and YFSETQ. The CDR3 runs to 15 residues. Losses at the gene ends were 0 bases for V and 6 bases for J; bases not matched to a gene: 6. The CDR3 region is CASSLEGTGAAEQYF. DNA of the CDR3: TGCGCCAGCAGCTTGGAGGGGACAGGGGCTGCCGAGCAGTACTTC.

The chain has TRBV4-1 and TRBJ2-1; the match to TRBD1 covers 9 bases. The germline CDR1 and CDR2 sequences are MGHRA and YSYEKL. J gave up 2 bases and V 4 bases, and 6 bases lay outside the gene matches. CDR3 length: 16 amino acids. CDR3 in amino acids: CASSLRDREPYNEQFF. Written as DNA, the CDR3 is TGCGCCAGCAGCCTCCGGGACAGGGAGCCCTACAATGAGCAGTTCTTC.

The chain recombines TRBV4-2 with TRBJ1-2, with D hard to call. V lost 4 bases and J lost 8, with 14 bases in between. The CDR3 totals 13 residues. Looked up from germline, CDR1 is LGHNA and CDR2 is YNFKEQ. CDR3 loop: CASSPKEGEGYTF. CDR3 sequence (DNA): TGTGCCAGCAGCCCCAAGGAGGGCGAAGGCTACACCTTC.

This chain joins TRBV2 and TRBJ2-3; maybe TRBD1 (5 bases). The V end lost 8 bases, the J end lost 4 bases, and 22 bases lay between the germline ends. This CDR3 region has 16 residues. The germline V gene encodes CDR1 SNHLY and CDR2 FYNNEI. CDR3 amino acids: CASQLGAAGFADTQYF. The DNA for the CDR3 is TGTGCCAGCCAGCTTGGGGCGGCAGGGTTCGCAGATACGCAGTATTTT.

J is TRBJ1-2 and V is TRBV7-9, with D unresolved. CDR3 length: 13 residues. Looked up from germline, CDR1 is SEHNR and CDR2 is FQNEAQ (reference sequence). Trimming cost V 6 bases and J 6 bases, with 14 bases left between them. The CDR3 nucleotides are TGTGCCAGCAGGAGGGCGATACAGAATGGCTACACCTTC. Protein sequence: CASRRAIQNGYTF.

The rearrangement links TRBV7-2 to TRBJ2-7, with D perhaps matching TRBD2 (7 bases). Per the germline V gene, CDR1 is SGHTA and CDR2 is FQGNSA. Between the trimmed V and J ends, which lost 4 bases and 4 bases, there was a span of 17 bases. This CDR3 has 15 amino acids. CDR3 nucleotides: TGTGCCAGCAGCTGGGAGGGGACAAGCGGATACGAGCAGTACTTC. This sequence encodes CASSWEGTSGYEQYF.

In nucleotides, the CDR3 is TGTGCCAGTAGTATAGAGGGACAGTTGGCTAATGAAAAACTGTTTTTT. Protein: CASSIEGQLANEKLFF. The chain carries TRBV19 and TRBJ1-4; 7 positions match TRBD1. The CDR3 is 16 residues long. Per germline, CDR1 LNHDA and CDR2 SQIVND (reference sequence). With 0 bases clipped from V and 3 bases from J, the junction kept 4 bases outside the gene matches.

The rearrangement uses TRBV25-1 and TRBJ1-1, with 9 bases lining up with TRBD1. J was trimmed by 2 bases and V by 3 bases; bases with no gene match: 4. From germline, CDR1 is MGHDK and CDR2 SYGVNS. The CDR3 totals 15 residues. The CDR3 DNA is TGTGCCAGCAGTGATCCGGACAGGGGAAACACTGAAGCTTTCTTT. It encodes CASSDPDRGNTEAFF.

The CDR3 protein is CASSPGTRRIGELFF. As DNA, the CDR3 is TGTGCCAGCAGCCCGGGAACGCGACGGATCGGGGAGCTGTTTTTT. The chain links TRBV2 to TRBJ2-2; D perhaps matches TRBD2 (5 bases). Trimming left V 6 bases short and J 7 bases short, with 18 bases between. Germline CDR1 SNHLY, CDR2 FYNNEI. The CDR3 spans 15 residues.

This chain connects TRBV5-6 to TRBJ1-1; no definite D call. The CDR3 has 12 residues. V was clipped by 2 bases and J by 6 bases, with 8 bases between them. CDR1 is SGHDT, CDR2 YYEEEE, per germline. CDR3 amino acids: CASSFDRAEAFF. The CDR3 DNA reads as TGTGCCAGCAGCTTTGATCGGGCTGAAGCTTTCTTT.

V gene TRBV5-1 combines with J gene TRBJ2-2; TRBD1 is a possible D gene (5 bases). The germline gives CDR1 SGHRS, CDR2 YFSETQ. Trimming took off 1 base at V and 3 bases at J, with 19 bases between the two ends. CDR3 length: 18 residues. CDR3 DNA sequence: TGCGCCAGCAGCTTGAACACGGTGGCAGGGCCGGACACCGGGGAGCTGTTTTTT. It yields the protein CASSLNTVAGPDTGELFF.

The DNA for the CDR3 is TGTGCCTGGAGTGTACAGTCCACCGGGGAGCTGTTTTTT. It encodes CAWSVQSTGELFF. The rearrangement links TRBV30 to TRBJ2-2; unclear D gene. Trimming removed 0 bases at V and 4 bases at J, with 6 bases between. CDR1 is GTSNPN, CDR2 SVGIG, per germline (reference sequence). CDR3 length: 13 residues.

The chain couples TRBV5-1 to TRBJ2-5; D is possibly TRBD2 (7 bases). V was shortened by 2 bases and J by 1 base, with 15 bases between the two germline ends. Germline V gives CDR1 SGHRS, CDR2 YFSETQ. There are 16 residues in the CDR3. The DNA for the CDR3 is TGCGCCAGCAGCTTTTCCGGGCGGGGGCCCCAAGAGACCCAGTACTTC. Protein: CASSFSGRGPQETQYF.

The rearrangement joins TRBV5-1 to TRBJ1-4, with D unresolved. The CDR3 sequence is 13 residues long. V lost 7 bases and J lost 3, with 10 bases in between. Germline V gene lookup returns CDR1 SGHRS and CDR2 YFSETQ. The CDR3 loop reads CASSDGANEKLFF. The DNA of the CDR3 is TGCGCCAGCTCGGACGGGGCTAATGAAAAACTGTTTTTT.

CDR3 loop: CASSKEAGGHNEQFF. DNA for the CDR3: TGTGCCAGCAGTAAGGAAGCGGGGGGCCACAATGAGCAGTTCTTC. V is TRBV2 and J is TRBJ2-1; TRBD2 aligns across 9 bases. Per the germline V gene, CDR1 is SNHLY and CDR2 is FYNNEI. Unmatched junction bases numbered 7, after V lost 5 bases and J lost 5 bases. The CDR3 is 15 amino acids.

The CDR3 DNA follows: TGTGCCAGCAGCCCCGGTACTAGCGGCTCCTACAATGAGCAGTTCTTC. It encodes CASSPGTSGSYNEQFF. The chain carries TRBV4-2 and TRBJ2-1; 8 nucleotides line up with TRBD2. Germline V gene data show CDR1 as LGHNA and CDR2 as YNFKEQ. Trimming at V came to 4 bases and at J to 0 bases, leaving 5 bases not matched to a gene. This CDR3 has 16 amino acids.

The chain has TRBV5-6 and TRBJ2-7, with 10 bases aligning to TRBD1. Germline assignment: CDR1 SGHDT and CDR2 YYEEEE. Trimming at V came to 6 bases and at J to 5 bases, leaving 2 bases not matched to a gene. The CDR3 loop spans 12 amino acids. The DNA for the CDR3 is TGTGCCAGCATGACAGGGGGCAACGAGCAGTACTTC. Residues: CASMTGGNEQYF.

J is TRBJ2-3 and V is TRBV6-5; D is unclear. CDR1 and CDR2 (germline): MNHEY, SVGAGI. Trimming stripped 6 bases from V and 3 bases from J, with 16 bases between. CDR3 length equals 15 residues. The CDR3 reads CASRESYPRTDTQYF. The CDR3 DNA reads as TGTGCCAGCAGGGAGTCTTATCCTAGGACAGATACGCAGTATTTT.

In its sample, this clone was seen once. CDR3 loop: CASRSGQGAVEQFF. As DNA, the CDR3 is TGTGCCAGCAGAAGTGGACAGGGGGCCGTTGAGCAGTTCTTC. This chain connects TRBV5-4 to TRBJ2-1, with 11 positions matching TRBD1. Germline V gene lookup returns CDR1 SGHNT and CDR2 YYREEE (reference sequence). Trimming at V came to 5 bases and at J to 9 bases, leaving 7 bases not matched to a gene. The CDR3 extends over 14 amino acids. Full variable domain (missing parts from reference TRBV5-4 and TRBJ2-1): ETGVTQSPTHLIKTRGQQVTLRCSSQSGHNTVSWYQQALGQGPQFIFQYYREEENGRGNFPPRFSGLQFPNYSSELNVNALELDDSALYLCASRSGQGAVEQFFGPGTRLTVL.